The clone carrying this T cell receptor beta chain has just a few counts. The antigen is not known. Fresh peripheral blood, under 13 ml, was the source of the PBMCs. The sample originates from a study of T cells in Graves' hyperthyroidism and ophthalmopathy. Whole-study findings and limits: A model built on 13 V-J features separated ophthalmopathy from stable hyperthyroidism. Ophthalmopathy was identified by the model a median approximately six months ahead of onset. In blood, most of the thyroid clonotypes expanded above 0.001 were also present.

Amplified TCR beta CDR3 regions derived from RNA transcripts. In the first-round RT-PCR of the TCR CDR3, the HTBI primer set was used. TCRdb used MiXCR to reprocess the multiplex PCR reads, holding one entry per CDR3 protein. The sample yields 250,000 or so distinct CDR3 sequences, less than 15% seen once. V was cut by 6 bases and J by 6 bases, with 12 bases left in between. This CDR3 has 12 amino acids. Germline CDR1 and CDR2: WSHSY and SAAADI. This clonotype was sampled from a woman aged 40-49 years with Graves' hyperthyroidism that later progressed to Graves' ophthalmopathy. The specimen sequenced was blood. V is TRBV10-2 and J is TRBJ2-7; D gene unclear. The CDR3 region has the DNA TGCGCCAGCAGCCCCCGAGACGGCGAGCAGTACTTC. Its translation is CASSPRDGEQYF.